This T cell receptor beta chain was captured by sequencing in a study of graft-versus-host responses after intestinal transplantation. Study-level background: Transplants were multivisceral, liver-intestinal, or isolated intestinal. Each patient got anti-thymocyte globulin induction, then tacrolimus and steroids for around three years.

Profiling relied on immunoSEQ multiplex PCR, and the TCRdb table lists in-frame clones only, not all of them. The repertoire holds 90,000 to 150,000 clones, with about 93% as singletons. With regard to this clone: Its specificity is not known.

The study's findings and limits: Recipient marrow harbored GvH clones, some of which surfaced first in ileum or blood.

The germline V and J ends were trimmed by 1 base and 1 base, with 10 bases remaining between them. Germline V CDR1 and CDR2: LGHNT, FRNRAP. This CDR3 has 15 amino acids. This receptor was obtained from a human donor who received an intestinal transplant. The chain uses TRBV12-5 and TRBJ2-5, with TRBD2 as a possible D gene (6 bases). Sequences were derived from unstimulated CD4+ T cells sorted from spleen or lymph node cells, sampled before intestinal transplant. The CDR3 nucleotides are TGTGCTAGTGGTTTGGGACGGACTATCCAAGAGACCCAGTACTTC. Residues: CASGLGRTIQETQYF.